This TCR beta chain stems from a study of blood T cell repertoires in COVID-19. As for the study in general: Acute-phase and convalescent COVID-19 samples originated in the United States, Italy and Spain.

Data came from immunoSEQ multiplex PCR; TCRdb stores just in-frame clones and leaves some out. The data show tens of thousands of clones, roughly 88% seen once. The CDR3 has 16 amino acids. Per the germline V gene, CDR1 is SNHLY and CDR2 is FYNNEI. The V segment lost 4 bases and the J segment 0 bases; nucleotides outside the gene matches: 7. This clonotype originated in a woman aged 70-85 years with acute or convalescent COVID-19. Sequencing input: peripheral blood. The genes are TRBV2 and TRBJ1-2; 8 positions agree with TRBD1. In DNA form, the CDR3 reads TGTGCCAGCAGTGTTGGGACAGGCCCTTCTAACTATGGCTACACCTTC. It yields the protein CASSVGTGPSNYGYTF.